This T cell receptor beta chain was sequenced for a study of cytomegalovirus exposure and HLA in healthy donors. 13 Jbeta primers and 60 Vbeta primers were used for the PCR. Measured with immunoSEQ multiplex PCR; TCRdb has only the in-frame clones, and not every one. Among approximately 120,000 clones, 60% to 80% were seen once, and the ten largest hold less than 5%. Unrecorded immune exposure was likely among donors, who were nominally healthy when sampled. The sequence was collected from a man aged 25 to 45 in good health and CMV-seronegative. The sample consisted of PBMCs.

CDR3 coding DNA: TGTGCCAGCAGCCGCACGGGACAGGGCTACAATGAGCAGTTCTTC. Protein: CASSRTGQGYNEQFF. This chain connects TRBV16 to TRBJ2-1; 9 bases map to TRBD1. The V gene's germline CDR1 is KGHSY and CDR2 FQNENV. CDR3 length: 15 residues. The V gene end was trimmed by 4 bases and the J gene end by 3 bases; junction bases not matched to a gene: 4.